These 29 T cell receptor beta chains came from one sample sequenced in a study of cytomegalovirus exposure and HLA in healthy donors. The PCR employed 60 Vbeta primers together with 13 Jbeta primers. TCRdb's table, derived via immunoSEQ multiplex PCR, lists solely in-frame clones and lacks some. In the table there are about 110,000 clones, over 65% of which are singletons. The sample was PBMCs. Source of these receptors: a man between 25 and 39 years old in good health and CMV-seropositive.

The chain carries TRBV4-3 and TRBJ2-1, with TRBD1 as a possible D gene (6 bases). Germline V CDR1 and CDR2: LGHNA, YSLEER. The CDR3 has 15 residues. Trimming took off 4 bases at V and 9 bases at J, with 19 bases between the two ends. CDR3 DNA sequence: TGCGCCAGCAGCCCGAATATACAGGGCTTGGGTGAGCAGTTCTTC. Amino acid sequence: CASSPNIQGLGEQFF.

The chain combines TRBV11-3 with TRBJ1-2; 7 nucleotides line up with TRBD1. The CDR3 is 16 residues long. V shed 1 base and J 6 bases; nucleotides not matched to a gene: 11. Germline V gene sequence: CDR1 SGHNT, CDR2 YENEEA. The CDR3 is CASSLVARTGGNGYTF. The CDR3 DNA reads TGTGCCAGCAGCTTAGTCGCCCGGACAGGCGGGAATGGCTACACCTTC.

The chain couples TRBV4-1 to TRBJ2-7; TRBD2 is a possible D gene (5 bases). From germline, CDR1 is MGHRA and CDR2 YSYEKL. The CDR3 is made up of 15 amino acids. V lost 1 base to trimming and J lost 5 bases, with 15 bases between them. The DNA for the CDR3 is TGCGCCAGCAGCCAAGCGGCGGTTCCCGGGGACGAGCAGTACTTC. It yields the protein CASSQAAVPGDEQYF.

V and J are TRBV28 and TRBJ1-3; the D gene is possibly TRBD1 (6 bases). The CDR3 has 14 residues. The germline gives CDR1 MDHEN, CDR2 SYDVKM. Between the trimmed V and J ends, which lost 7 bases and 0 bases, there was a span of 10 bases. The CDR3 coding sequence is TGTGCCAGCACCTCGGACAGCTCTGGAAACACCATATATTTT. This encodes CASTSDSSGNTIYF. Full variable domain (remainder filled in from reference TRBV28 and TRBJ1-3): DVKVTQSSRYLVKRTGEKVFLECVQDMDHENMFWYRQDPGLGLRLIYFSYDVKMKEKGDIPEGYSVSREKKERFSLILESASTNQTSMYLCASTSDSSGNTIYFGEGSWLTVV.

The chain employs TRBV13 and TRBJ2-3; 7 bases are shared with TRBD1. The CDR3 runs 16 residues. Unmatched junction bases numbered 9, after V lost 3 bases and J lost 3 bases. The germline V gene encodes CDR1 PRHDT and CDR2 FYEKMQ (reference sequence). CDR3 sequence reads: CASSLYRGERTDTQYF. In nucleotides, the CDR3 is TGTGCCAGCAGCTTGTACAGGGGTGAGAGGACAGATACGCAGTATTTT. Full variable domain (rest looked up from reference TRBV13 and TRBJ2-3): AAGVIQSPRHLIKEKRETATLKCYPIPRHDTVYWYQQGPGQDPQFLISFYEKMQSDKGSIPDRFSAQQFSDYHSELNMSSLELGDSALYFCASSLYRGERTDTQYFGPGTRLTVL.

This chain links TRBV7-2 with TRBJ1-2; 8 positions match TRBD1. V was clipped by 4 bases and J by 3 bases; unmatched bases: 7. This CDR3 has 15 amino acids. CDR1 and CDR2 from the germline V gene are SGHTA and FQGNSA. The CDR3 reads CASSSWTGLDYGYTF. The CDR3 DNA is TGTGCCAGCAGCTCCTGGACAGGGTTGGACTATGGCTACACCTTC.

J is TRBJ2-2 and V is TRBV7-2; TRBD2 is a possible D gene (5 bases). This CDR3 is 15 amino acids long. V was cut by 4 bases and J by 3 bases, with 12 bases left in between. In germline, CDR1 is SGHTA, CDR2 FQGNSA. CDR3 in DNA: TGTGCCAGCAGCTACCGTTCCGGGGACACCGGGGAGCTGTTTTTT. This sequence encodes CASSYRSGDTGELFF.

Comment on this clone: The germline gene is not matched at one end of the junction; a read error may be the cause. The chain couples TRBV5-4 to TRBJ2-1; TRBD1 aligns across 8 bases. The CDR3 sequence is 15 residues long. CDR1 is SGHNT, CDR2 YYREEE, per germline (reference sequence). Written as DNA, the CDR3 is TGTGCCAGCAGCTCGGGACAGGTCATATACAATGGGCAGTTCTTC. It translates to CASSSGQVIYNGQFF.

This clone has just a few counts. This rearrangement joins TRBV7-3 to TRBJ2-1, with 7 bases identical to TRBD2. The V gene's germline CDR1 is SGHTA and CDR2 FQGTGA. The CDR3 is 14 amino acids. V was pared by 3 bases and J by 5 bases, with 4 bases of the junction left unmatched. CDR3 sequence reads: CASSLGRGNNEQFF. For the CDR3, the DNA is TGTGCCAGCAGCTTGGGGCGGGGGAACAATGAGCAGTTCTTC.

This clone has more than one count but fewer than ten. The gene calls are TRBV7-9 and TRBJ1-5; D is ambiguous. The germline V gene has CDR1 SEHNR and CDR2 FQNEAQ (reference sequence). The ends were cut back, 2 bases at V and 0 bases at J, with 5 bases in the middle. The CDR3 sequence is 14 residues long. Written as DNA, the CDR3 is TGTGCCAGCAGCTTATCTCCTAGCAATCAGCCCCAGCATTTT. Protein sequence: CASSLSPSNQPQHF.

This CDR3 is CASSRDTSQETQYF. The CDR3 nucleotides read TGTGCCAGCAGCCGGGACACTAGCCAAGAGACCCAGTACTTC. V gene TRBV7-2 combines with J gene TRBJ2-5; D is possibly TRBD1 (6 bases). The CDR3 length is 14 residues. V lost 5 bases and J 1 base, leaving 11 bases between the germline ends. CDR1 and CDR2 (germline): SGHTA, FQGNSA. Combining the CDR3 with reference TRBV7-2 and TRBJ2-5 gives the whole variable domain GAGVSQSPSNKVTEKGKDVELRCDPISGHTALYWYRQSLGQGLEFLIYFQGNSAPDKSGLPSDRFSAERTGGSVSTLTIQRTQQEDSAVYLCASSRDTSQETQYFGPGTRLLVL.

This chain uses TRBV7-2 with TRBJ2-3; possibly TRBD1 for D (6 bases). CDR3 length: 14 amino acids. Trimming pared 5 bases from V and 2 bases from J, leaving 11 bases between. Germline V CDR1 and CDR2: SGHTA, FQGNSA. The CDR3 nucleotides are TGTGCCAGCAGCCCCGGGACAAACACAGATACGCAGTATTTT. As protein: CASSPGTNTDTQYF. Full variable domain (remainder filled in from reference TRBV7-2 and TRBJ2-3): GAGVSQSPSNKVTEKGKDVELRCDPISGHTALYWYRQSLGQGLEFLIYFQGNSAPDKSGLPSDRFSAERTGGSVSTLTIQRTQQEDSAVYLCASSPGTNTDTQYFGPGTRLTVL.

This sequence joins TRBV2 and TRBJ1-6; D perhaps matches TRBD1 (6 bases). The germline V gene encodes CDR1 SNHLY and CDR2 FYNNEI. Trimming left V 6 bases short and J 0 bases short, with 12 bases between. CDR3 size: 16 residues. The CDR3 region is CASSVRGASYNSPLHF. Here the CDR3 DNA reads TGTGCCAGCAGCGTGCGGGGGGCCTCCTATAATTCACCCCTCCACTTT.

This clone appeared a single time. In DNA form, the CDR3 reads TGTGCCAGCTCACCAAGACAGGTTAGCAATGAGCAGTTCTTC. Residues: CASSPRQVSNEQFF. The chain links TRBV18 to TRBJ2-1; a possible D gene is TRBD1 (6 bases). V lost 2 bases, J lost 6 bases, and 11 bases lay in between. Germline V gene data show CDR1 as KGHSH and CDR2 as LQKENI. The CDR3 consists of 14 residues.

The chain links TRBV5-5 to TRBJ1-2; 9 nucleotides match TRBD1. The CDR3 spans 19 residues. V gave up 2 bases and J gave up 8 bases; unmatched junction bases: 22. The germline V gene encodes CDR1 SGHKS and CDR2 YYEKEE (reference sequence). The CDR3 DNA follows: TGTGCCAGCAGCTTAAATCCCCCCCGGGACAGGGCCACTTGGGGAGGCTACACCTTC. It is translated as CASSLNPPRDRATWGGYTF.

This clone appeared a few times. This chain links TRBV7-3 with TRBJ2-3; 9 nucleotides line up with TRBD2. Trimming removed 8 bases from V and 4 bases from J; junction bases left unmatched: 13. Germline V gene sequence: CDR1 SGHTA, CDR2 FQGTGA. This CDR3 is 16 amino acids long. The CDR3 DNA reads TGTGCCAGCTCGTACAGGGCGGGGGGGCCCGCAGATACGCAGTATTTT. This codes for CASSYRAGGPADTQYF.

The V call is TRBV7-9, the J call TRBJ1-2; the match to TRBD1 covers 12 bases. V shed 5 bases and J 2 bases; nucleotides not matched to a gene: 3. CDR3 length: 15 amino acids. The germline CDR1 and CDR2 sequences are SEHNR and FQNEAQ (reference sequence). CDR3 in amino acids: CASSRDRGRNYGYTF. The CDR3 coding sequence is TGTGCCAGCAGCCGGGACAGGGGGCGGAACTATGGCTACACCTTC.

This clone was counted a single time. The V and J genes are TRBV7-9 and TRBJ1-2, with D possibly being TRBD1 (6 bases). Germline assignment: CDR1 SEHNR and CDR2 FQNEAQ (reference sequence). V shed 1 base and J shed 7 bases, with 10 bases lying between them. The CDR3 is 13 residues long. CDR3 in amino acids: CASSLEGGAGYTF. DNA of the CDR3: TGTGCCAGCAGCTTAGAAGGGGGAGCTGGCTACACCTTC.

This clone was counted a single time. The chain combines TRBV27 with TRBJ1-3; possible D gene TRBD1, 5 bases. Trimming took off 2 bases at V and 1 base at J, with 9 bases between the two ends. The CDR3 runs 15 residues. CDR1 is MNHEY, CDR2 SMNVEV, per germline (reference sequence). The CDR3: CASSLEGRSGNTIYF. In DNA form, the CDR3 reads TGTGCCAGCAGTTTAGAGGGGAGGTCTGGAAACACCATATATTTT.

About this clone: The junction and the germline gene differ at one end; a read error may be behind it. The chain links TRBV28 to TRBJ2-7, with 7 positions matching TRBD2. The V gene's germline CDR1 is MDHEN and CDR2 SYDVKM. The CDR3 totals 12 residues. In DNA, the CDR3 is TGTGCCAGCAGTTTTGGGGGAGGGGAAAGGGACTTC. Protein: CASSFGGGERDF.

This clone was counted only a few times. Here the CDR3 DNA reads TGTGCCAGCAGCGAACAGGAAAACACCGGGGAGCTGTTTTTT. Translation: CASSEQENTGELFF. The V and J genes are TRBV6-4 and TRBJ2-2; tentatively, D is TRBD1 (5 bases). V lost 6 bases and J 2 bases, leaving 10 bases between the germline ends. This CDR3 is built from 14 residues. Germline assignment: CDR1 MRHNA and CDR2 SNTAGT.

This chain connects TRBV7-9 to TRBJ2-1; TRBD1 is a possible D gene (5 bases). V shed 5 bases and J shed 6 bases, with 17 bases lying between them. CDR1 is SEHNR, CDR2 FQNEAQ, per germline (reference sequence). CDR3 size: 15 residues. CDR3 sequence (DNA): TGTGCCAGCAGCACCCCAGGGTCGGCCCCCAATGAGCAGTTCTTC. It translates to CASSTPGSAPNEQFF.

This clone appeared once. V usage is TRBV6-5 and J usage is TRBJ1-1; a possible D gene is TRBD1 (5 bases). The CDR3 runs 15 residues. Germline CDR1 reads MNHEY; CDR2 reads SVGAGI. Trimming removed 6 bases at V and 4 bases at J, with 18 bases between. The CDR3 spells CASSPSTYGGTEAFF. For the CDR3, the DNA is TGTGCCAGCAGCCCCAGTACATACGGGGGCACTGAAGCTTTCTTT.

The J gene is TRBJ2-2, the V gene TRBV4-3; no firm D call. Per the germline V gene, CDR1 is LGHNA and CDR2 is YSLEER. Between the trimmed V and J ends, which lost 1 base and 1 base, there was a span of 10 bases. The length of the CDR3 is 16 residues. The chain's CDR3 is CASSQVSYQNTGELFF. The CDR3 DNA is TGCGCCAGCAGCCAAGTGAGTTACCAGAACACCGGGGAGCTGTTTTTT.

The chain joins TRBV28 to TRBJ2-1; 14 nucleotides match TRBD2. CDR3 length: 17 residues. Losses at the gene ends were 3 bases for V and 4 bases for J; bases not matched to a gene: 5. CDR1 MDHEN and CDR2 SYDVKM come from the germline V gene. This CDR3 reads CASSLTSGGGFYNEQFF. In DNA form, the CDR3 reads TGTGCCAGCAGTTTGACTAGCGGGGGGGGATTTTACAATGAGCAGTTCTTC.

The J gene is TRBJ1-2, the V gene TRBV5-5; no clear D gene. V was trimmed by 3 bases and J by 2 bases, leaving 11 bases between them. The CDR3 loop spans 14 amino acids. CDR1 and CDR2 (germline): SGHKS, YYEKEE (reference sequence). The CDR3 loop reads CASSSPGGNYGYTF. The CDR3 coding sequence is TGTGCCAGCAGCTCCCCCGGCGGCAACTATGGCTACACCTTC. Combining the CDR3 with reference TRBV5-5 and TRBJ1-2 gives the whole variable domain DAGVTQSPTHLIKTRGQQVTLRCSPISGHKSVSWYQQVLGQGPQFIFQYYEKEERGRGNFPDRFSARQFPNYSSELNVNALLLGDSALYLCASSSPGGNYGYTFGSGTRLTVV.

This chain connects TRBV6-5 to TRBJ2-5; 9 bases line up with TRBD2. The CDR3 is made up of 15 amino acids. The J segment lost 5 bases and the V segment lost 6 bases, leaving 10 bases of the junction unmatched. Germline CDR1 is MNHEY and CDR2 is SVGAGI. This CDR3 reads CASSLSGGVEETQYF. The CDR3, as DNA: TGTGCCAGCAGCCTTAGCGGGGGTGTTGAGGAGACCCAGTACTTC.

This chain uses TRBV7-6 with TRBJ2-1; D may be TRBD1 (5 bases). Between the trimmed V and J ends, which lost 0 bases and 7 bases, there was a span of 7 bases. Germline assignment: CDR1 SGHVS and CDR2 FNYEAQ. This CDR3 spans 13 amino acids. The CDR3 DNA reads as TGTGCCAGCAGCTTAGCGCGACAGAATGAGCAGTTCTTC. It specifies CASSLARQNEQFF.

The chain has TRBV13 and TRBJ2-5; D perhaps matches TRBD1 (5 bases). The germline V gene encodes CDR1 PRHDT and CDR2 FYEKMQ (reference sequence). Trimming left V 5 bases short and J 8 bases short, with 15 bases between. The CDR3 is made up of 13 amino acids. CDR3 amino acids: CASSQDGAATQYF. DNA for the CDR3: TGTGCCAGCAGCCAGGATGGGGCGGCTACCCAGTACTTC.